This TCR beta chain was identified during a study of cytomegalovirus exposure and HLA in healthy donors. Study-level findings and limits: CMV serostatus was the only recorded immune exposure for donors. A later analysis associated 15,000 or so TCR beta sequences with HLA alleles at a 0.05 false discovery rate. Later examination showed HLA-associated TCR beta chains had greater clonal expansion than equally common others.

The PCR was carried out with 60 Vbeta primers and 13 Jbeta primers. TCRdb's copy holds only in-frame clones and misses some; the assay was immunoSEQ multiplex PCR. The repertoire includes roughly 140,000 clones, around 80% of them detected once, and 2% to 3% sits in the top ten. Of note for this clone: The antigen remains unidentified.

The specimen was PBMCs. This clonotype originated in a boy younger than 10 in good health and CMV-seronegative.

This CDR3 reads CASSYSAQDNTEAFF. In DNA form, the CDR3 reads TGTGCCAGCAGTTACTCGGCCCAGGATAACACTGAAGCTTTCTTT. The rearrangement uses TRBV6-6 and TRBJ1-1; no clear D gene. The CDR3 sequence is 15 residues long. Looked up from germline, CDR1 is MNHNY and CDR2 is SVGAGI (reference sequence). Trimming cost V 0 bases and J 2 bases, with 10 bases left between them.